This note documents a single T cell receptor beta chain sequence. Antigen: not known. This sample is part of a study of STAT5B mutations in CD4+ large granular lymphocyte leukemia. In the study overall: The CDR3 'QG' motif was associated with a particular HLA allele among healthy donors.

Study-wide points: Patient CD4-sorted repertoires looked more clonal than healthy CD4+ repertoires, even without putative leukemic clones.

Germline CDR1 reads MNHEY; CDR2 reads SMNVEV (reference sequence). The CDR3 spans 12 residues. V dropped 8 bases and J dropped 7; count of bases not matched to a gene: 8. Libraries were prepared by immunoSEQ multiplex PCR; TCRdb keeps only in-frame clonotypes and omits some of them. The profile shows approximately 31,000 clones, around 67% of them singletons. This receptor was taken from a human donor in good health. The sample consisted of CD4+ T cells from blood buffy coats. The chain has TRBV27 and TRBJ2-7, with 7 bases matching TRBD1. In DNA, the CDR3 is TGTGCCAGCGGAACAGGGGTGGGGGAGCAGTACTTC. It encodes CASGTGVGEQYF.